These 31 T cell receptor beta chains were sequenced from one sample in a study of regulatory T cells in long-lasting Graves disease. The time point was: newly diagnosed GD, antithyroid drugs for less than 3 months. Extracted PBMC RNA gave rise to the TCR library. HTBI primers from iRepertoire and Arm-PCR of CDR3 regions yielded the TCR beta libraries. TCRdb recomputed calls from the multiplex PCR reads with MiXCR, one row per CDR3 protein. The data contain some 560,000 distinct CDR3 sequences, about 16% of them singletons. This same sample was also taken into another study, of T cells in Graves' hyperthyroidism and ophthalmopathy.

The specimen comprised peripheral blood mononuclear cells (PBMCs), sampled at new diagnosis, from a patient treated with antithyroid drugs. The receptor set was obtained from a woman aged 40-60 years with Graves disease.

This clonotype occurred a few times. This sequence joins TRBV27 and TRBJ2-3; D perhaps matches TRBD2 (5 bases). CDR1 MNHEY and CDR2 SMNVEV come from the germline V gene (reference sequence). Between the trimmed V and J ends, which lost 2 bases and 4 bases, there was a span of 10 bases. The CDR3 contains 14 residues. The CDR3 protein is CASSLRLAADTQYF. CDR3 sequence (DNA): TGTGCCAGCAGTTTACGGCTAGCAGCAGATACGCAGTATTTT.

CDR3 nucleotide sequence: TGCAGTCCTGGCGGCGGGGAGCTGTTTTTT. Its protein is CSPGGGELFF. The chain uses TRBV20-1 and TRBJ2-2; unclear D gene. Trimming removed 8 bases from V and 7 bases from J, with 8 bases in between. There are 10 residues in the CDR3. Germline values: CDR1 DFQATT, CDR2 SNEGSKA (reference sequence).

The table lists this clonotype with a few counts. V is TRBV7-6 and J is TRBJ1-4; a weak D match, TRBD1 (5 bases). Trimming shortened V by 2 bases and J by 5 bases, and 15 bases separated the two germline ends. Germline V gene sequence: CDR1 SGHVS, CDR2 FNYEAQ. The CDR3 has 16 residues. The CDR3 sequence is CASSLSTSGPNEKLFF. The CDR3 DNA reads as TGTGCCAGCAGCTTAAGTACCTCAGGGCCCAATGAAAAACTGTTTTTT.

The rearrangement links TRBV12-3 or TRBV12-4 to TRBJ2-3; D is possibly TRBD2 (6 bases). CDR3 length: 14 residues. Trimming took 3 bases from V and 3 from J, leaving 10 bases between them. The CDR3 reads CASSFSGKTDTQYF. The CDR3 DNA reads as TGTGCCAGCAGTTTTAGCGGAAAGACAGATACGCAGTATTTT.

This clonotype was detected many times. The chain employs TRBV7-3 and TRBJ2-5; D is undetermined. Trimming took 2 bases from V and 5 from J, leaving 12 bases between them. The CDR3 consists of 14 residues. CDR1 SGHTA and CDR2 FQGTGA come from the germline V gene. The CDR3 is CASSLFPSTETQYF. CDR3 nucleotide sequence: TGTGCCAGCAGCTTATTTCCATCTACGGAGACCCAGTACTTC.

V gene TRBV5-8 combines with J gene TRBJ1-2; D is possibly TRBD1 (5 bases). CDR1 SGHTS and CDR2 YDEGEE come from the germline V gene. The CDR3 is made up of 13 amino acids. Trimming removed 0 bases from V and 6 bases from J, with 9 bases in between. The CDR3 DNA reads as TGTGCCAGCAGCTTGGTCAGGGACCATGGCTACACCTTC. Protein: CASSLVRDHGYTF. The whole variable domain, remainder taken from reference TRBV5-8 and TRBJ1-2, is EAGVTQSPTHLIKTRGQQATLRCSPISGHTSVYWYQQALGLGLQFLLWYDEGEERNRGNFPPRFSGRQFPNYSSELNVNALELEDSALYLCASSLVRDHGYTFGSGTRLTVV.

This clonotype was detected ten times or more. This rearrangement joins TRBV3-1 to TRBJ1-4; no firm D call. Trimming took off 2 bases at V and 5 bases at J, with 9 bases between the two ends. Germline CDR1 and CDR2: LGHDT and YNNKEL (reference sequence). This CDR3 has 14 residues. Written as DNA, the CDR3 is TGTGCCAGCAGCCAACTCCGAACGAATGAAAAACTGTTTTTT. The encoded protein is CASSQLRTNEKLFF.

V gene TRBV7-9 combines with J gene TRBJ1-6; D remains unclear. Trimming removed 1 base from V and 6 bases from J, with 7 bases in between. From germline, CDR1 is SEHNR and CDR2 FQNEAQ (reference sequence). The CDR3 is 14 amino acids. As DNA, the CDR3 is TGTGCCAGCAGCTTAGGGACCCTTAATTCACCCCTCCACTTT. It codes for CASSLGTLNSPLHF.

This clonotype was observed many times. This chain uses TRBV20-1 with TRBJ1-1; the D gene is possibly TRBD1 (5 bases). The ends were cut back, 0 bases at V and 5 bases at J, with 16 bases in the middle. Germline loops: CDR1 DFQATT, CDR2 SNEGSKA (reference sequence). The length of the CDR3 is 15 residues. The CDR3 DNA sequence: TGCAGTGCTAGAGATATCGGCAGGGTGGGGACTGAAGCTTTCTTT. Its translation: CSARDIGRVGTEAFF.

In regard to this clonotype: A much larger clone differs from this one at a single base, so this may be a read error. The genes are TRBV7-3 and TRBJ2-7, with 8 bases fitting TRBD1. Germline values: CDR1 SGHTA, CDR2 FQGTGA. This CDR3 is built from 15 residues. The CDR3 is CATSSFSGGLYEQYF. CDR3 coding DNA: TGTGCCACCAGCTCCTTTTCAGGGGGCCTCTACGAGCAGTACTTC.

This clonotype has at least ten counts. The rearrangement links TRBV6-1 to TRBJ2-5; 11 nucleotides line up with TRBD2. The germline V gene encodes CDR1 MNHNS and CDR2 SASEGT. The CDR3 is made up of 15 amino acids. The trim removed 4 bases at V and 2 bases at J, leaving 3 bases unmatched. The CDR3 DNA reads as TGTGCCAGCAGTGGACTAGCGGGACCGCAAGAGACCCAGTACTTC. It is translated as CASSGLAGPQETQYF.

This clonotype has a count of ten or more. The chain joins TRBV20-1 to TRBJ2-1; D not certain. CDR3 length: 12 amino acids. CDR1 is DFQATT and CDR2 is SNEGSKA in the germline V gene (reference sequence). Trimming pared 2 bases from V and 5 bases from J, leaving 7 bases between. The CDR3 region has the DNA TGCAGTGCTAGATTATCCCACAATGAGCAGTTCTTC. Translation gives CSARLSHNEQFF.

At least ten counts were recorded for this clonotype. CDR3 sequence (DNA): TGTGCCGCGGCGGGGGGGTCCCAAGAGACCCAGTACTTC. Amino acids: CAAAGGSQETQYF. This rearrangement joins TRBV12-3 or TRBV12-4 to TRBJ2-5; 9 bases align to TRBD2. The CDR3 has 13 residues. J gave up 1 base and V 11 bases, and 5 bases lay outside the gene matches.

This clonotype was counted ten times or more. This sequence joins TRBV12-3 or TRBV12-4 and TRBJ1-2; no clear D gene. V gave up 2 bases and J gave up 4 bases, with 11 bases separating them. This CDR3 has 14 residues. CDR3 sequence: CASSLSHGSYGYTF. CDR3 coding DNA: TGTGCCAGCAGTTTATCCCATGGGAGCTATGGCTACACCTTC.

The sample holds many counts of this clonotype. The chain is built from TRBV20-1 and TRBJ2-3; 7 bases are shared with TRBD2. Per germline, CDR1 DFQATT and CDR2 SNEGSKA (reference sequence). This CDR3 is built from 17 residues. V lost 3 bases, J lost 2 bases, and 14 bases stayed unmatched. CDR3 nucleotides: TGCAGTGCTAGCCGCCCCCCCCCTCTAGCGGACACAGATACGCAGTATTTT. Its translation: CSASRPPPLADTDTQYF.

This clonotype was seen a single time. The CDR3 DNA follows: TGCGCCAGCAGCTTGGGTGGGATACGCGACGAGCAGTACTTC. Encoded protein: CASSLGGIRDEQYF. The chain carries TRBV5-1 and TRBJ2-7; no clear D gene. Germline V gene lookup returns CDR1 SGHRS and CDR2 YFSETQ. The length of the CDR3 is 14 residues. V was clipped by 0 bases and J by 5 bases, with 12 bases between them.

This clonotype showed up just a few times. The genes are TRBV7-9 and TRBJ2-7, with 7 bases aligning to TRBD1. Looked up from germline, CDR1 is SEHNR and CDR2 is FQNEAQ (reference sequence). The CDR3 runs to 14 residues. The V segment lost 6 bases and the J segment 2 bases; nucleotides outside the gene matches: 7. Here the CDR3 DNA reads TGTGCCAGCAGGAGCAGGGGGTCCCCCTACGAGCAGTACTTC. Protein product: CASRSRGSPYEQYF.

The chain employs TRBV5-4 and TRBJ2-3, with TRBD1 identical over 10 bases. J gave up 3 bases and V 4 bases, and 8 bases lay outside the gene matches. Germline lookup yields CDR1 SGHNT and CDR2 YYREEE (reference sequence). CDR3 length: 16 residues. The CDR3 loop is CASSIGQGVATDTQYF. For the CDR3, the DNA is TGTGCCAGCAGCATCGGACAGGGGGTTGCTACAGATACGCAGTATTTT.

The table lists this clonotype with many counts. The V call is TRBV12-3 or TRBV12-4, the J call TRBJ1-1; no clear D gene. Trimming took 1 base from V and 6 from J, leaving 9 bases between them. This CDR3 has 13 residues. The CDR3 is CASSLGSSAEAFF. In nucleotides, the CDR3 is TGTGCCAGCAGTTTAGGGAGTTCGGCTGAAGCTTTCTTT.

This clonotype was seen more than once but under ten times. The chain is built from TRBV7-2 and TRBJ1-5, with D hard to call. The CDR3 covers 12 residues. Trimming took off 1 base at V and 6 bases at J, with 4 bases between the two ends. The V gene's germline CDR1 is SGHTA and CDR2 FQGNSA. The CDR3: CASSLDLQPQHF. DNA for the CDR3: TGTGCCAGCAGCTTAGACCTTCAGCCCCAGCATTTT.

This clonotype was seen a handful of times. This rearrangement joins TRBV30 to TRBJ2-3; the match to TRBD2 covers 10 bases. With 8 bases clipped from V and 5 bases from J, the junction kept 7 bases outside the gene matches. The CDR3 totals 13 residues. Germline V gene lookup returns CDR1 GTSNPN and CDR2 SVGIG (reference sequence). CDR3 bases: TGTGCCAATGGCCTAGCGGGGGAAGATACGCAGTATTTT. Protein: CANGLAGEDTQYF.

This clonotype was seen ten or more times. CDR3 protein: CASSRDQDRAYEQYF. CDR3 nucleotides: TGCGCCAGCAGCCGGGACCAGGACAGGGCCTACGAGCAGTACTTC. J is TRBJ2-7 and V is TRBV4-1, with 8 nucleotides matching TRBD1. The CDR3 has 15 amino acids. From germline, CDR1 is MGHRA and CDR2 YSYEKL. V lost 4 bases, J lost 2 bases, and 7 bases stayed unmatched.

This clonotype was seen more than once but under ten times. The rearrangement joins TRBV5-1 to TRBJ1-6; 10 bases are shared with TRBD1. With V trimmed by 4 bases and J by 9 bases, 7 bases remained unmatched. Germline V CDR1 and CDR2: SGHRS, YFSETQ. This CDR3 is built from 15 residues. CDR3 amino acids: CASSPQGQGSSPLHF. CDR3 sequence (DNA): TGCGCCAGCAGCCCGCAGGGACAGGGGTCTTCACCCCTCCACTTT.

V and J are TRBV13 and TRBJ1-2; no firm D call. The CDR3 length is 14 residues. Germline CDR1 and CDR2: PRHDT and FYEKMQ (reference sequence). Trimming took off 4 bases at V and 0 bases at J, with 9 bases between the two ends. The CDR3, as DNA: TGTGCCAGCAGCTCATCCACAGCTAACTATGGCTACACCTTC. It codes for CASSSSTANYGYTF.

Remarks on this clonotype: A much bigger clone sits one base away, suggesting this may be a read error. The chain carries TRBV20-1 and TRBJ2-7, with TRBD2 identical over 12 bases. This CDR3 is 16 amino acids long. V lost 0 bases and J lost 5; bases outside the gene matches: 8. Germline values: CDR1 DFQATT, CDR2 SNEGSKA (reference sequence). Here the CDR3 DNA reads TGCAGTGCTAGAGATCCTAGCGGGGGGGCCATGGACGAGCAGTACTTC. Protein: CSARDPSGGAMDEQYF.

Notes on this clonotype: A much larger clonotype is one base distant, so this may be a read error. Since no conserved phenylalanine or tryptophan closes the CDR3, a read error is the likely cause. The chain carries TRBV12-3 or TRBV12-4 and TRBJ1-2, with a tentative D call TRBD1 (5 bases). V lost 5 bases and J 4 bases, leaving 14 bases between the germline ends. The CDR3 has 14 residues. CDR3 DNA: TGTGCCAGCAGTCCTGGGGGAGATGGCTATGGCTACACCCTC. Translating it yields CASSPGGDGYGYTL.

This clonotype was detected a few times. The chain recombines TRBV12-3 or TRBV12-4 with TRBJ2-3; the D call may be TRBD1 or TRBD2 (5 bases each). Trimming shortened V by 2 bases and J by 5 bases, and 14 bases separated the two germline ends. The CDR3 is made up of 15 amino acids. CDR3 protein: CASSLWGGGKDTQYF. The CDR3 bases are TGTGCCAGCAGTTTATGGGGTGGGGGAAAAGATACGCAGTATTTT.

This rearrangement joins TRBV11-2 to TRBJ2-5; D possibly corresponds to TRBD2 (5 bases). CDR1 is SGHAT and CDR2 is FQNNGV in the germline V gene. The CDR3 totals 15 residues. V was clipped by 1 base and J by 5 bases, with 14 bases between them. The chain's CDR3 is CASSLVEAGWETQYF. CDR3 DNA: TGTGCCAGCAGCTTAGTGGAGGCGGGCTGGGAGACCCAGTACTTC.

The rearrangement uses TRBV12-5 and TRBJ2-1; 11 bases map to TRBD2. V gave up 0 bases and J gave up 6 bases; unmatched junction bases: 7. The germline V gene encodes CDR1 LGHNT and CDR2 FRNRAP. This CDR3 region has 17 residues. This CDR3 is CASGLVSSGGAGNEQFF. The DNA for the CDR3 is TGTGCTAGTGGTTTGGTCAGTAGCGGGGGGGCTGGCAATGAGCAGTTCTTC. The variable domain in full, with the rest retrieved from reference TRBV12-5 and TRBJ2-1, is DARVTQTPRHKVTEMGQEVTMRCQPILGHNTVFWYRQTMMQGLELLAYFRNRAPLDDSGMPKDRFSAEMPDATLATLKIQPSEPRDSAVYFCASGLVSSGGAGNEQFFGPGTRLTVL.

This clonotype was recorded a few times. V usage is TRBV29-1 and J usage is TRBJ2-1; 14 bases are shared with TRBD2. J gave up 4 bases and V 8 bases, and 10 bases lay outside the gene matches. The germline gives CDR1 SQVTM, CDR2 ANQGSEA. The CDR3 is made up of 16 amino acids. CDR3: CSPRLGTSGGYNEQFF. The CDR3, as DNA: TGCAGCCCCAGACTCGGGACTAGCGGGGGATACAATGAGCAGTTCTTC.

The CDR3 region has the DNA TGTGCCACCAGCAGAACTCCCGGGGAGCTGTTTTTT. It is translated as CATSRTPGELFF. The genes are TRBV15 and TRBJ2-2; D not resolved. CDR1 LNHNV and CDR2 YYDKDF come from the germline V gene (reference sequence). CDR3 length equals 12 residues. Trimming took 2 bases from V and 6 from J, leaving 4 bases between them.